The next 13 T cell receptor beta chains were all read from a single sample in a study of T cell changes during pregnancy in multiple sclerosis. Only in-frame clones appear in the TCRdb table, and some are missing; sequencing was by immunoSEQ multiplex PCR. Among about 51,000 clones listed, 94% were seen once. Source: CD4+ T cells from peripheral blood mononuclear cells, taken in the second trimester of pregnancy. The receptors here all came from a female donor with multiple sclerosis, enrolled in a pregnancy study.

The chain uses TRBV13 and TRBJ2-5, with TRBD2 matching 13 bases. This CDR3 contains 16 residues. The V segment lost 5 bases and the J segment 1 base; nucleotides outside the gene matches: 4. Germline V CDR1 and CDR2: PRHDT, FYEKMQ (reference sequence). The CDR3 is CASSLRTSGGQETQYF. The CDR3 DNA follows: TGTGCCAGCAGCCTACGGACTAGCGGGGGCCAAGAGACCCAGTACTTC.

The V call is TRBV5-6, the J call TRBJ1-2, with TRBD1 matching over 8 bases. V shed 0 bases and J 2 bases; nucleotides not matched to a gene: 6. The V gene's germline CDR1 is SGHDT and CDR2 YYEEEE. The CDR3 has 16 residues. CDR3 region: CASSLARDRLNYGYTF. The CDR3 DNA is TGTGCCAGCAGCTTGGCAAGGGACAGGTTGAACTATGGCTACACCTTC.

With regard to this clone: Other DNA sequences in this sample translate to the same CDR3. V gene TRBV7-8 combines with J gene TRBJ1-1; D perhaps matches TRBD1 (5 bases). The CDR3 is made up of 14 amino acids. The germline CDR1 and CDR2 sequences are SGHVS and FQNEAQ. Trimming left V 1 base short and J 1 base short, with 7 bases between. The CDR3 reads CASSLVGGNTEAFF. CDR3 DNA: TGTGCCAGCAGCTTAGTCGGGGGGAACACTGAAGCTTTCTTT.

The J gene is TRBJ2-2, the V gene TRBV29-1, with 7 bases that match TRBD2. J was trimmed by 5 bases and V by 7 bases; bases with no gene match: 10. CDR1 SQVTM and CDR2 ANQGSEA come from the germline V gene. This CDR3 region has 14 residues. The CDR3 region has the DNA TGCAGCGCCCGATCGGGGGGATATACCGGGGAGCTGTTTTTT. Its translation is CSARSGGYTGELFF.

The chain uses TRBV18 and TRBJ1-4; TRBD1 matches 7 bases. CDR3 size: 15 residues. After removal of 6 bases from V and 11 bases from J, the junction contained 15 bases not matched to a gene. Germline loops: CDR1 KGHSH, CDR2 LQKENI. The CDR3 region is CASSLAKGQTGKLFF. The CDR3 coding sequence is TGTGCCAGCTCCCTCGCCAAGGGACAGACAGGGAAACTGTTTTTT.

This rearrangement joins TRBV12-2 to TRBJ2-3; the D call of TRBD1 is as the table states it, not checked on the DNA. TRBV12-2 is a known pseudogene. The CDR3 is 14 residues long. The CDR3 spells CASRRTGKRYTQYF. CDR3 DNA sequence: TGTGCAAGTCGCCGGACAGGGAAGCGGTATACGCAGTATTTT.

This clone has more than one count but fewer than ten. The rearrangement links TRBV29-1 to TRBJ1-1; a possible D gene is TRBD1 (5 bases). Germline CDR1 reads SQVTM; CDR2 reads ANQGSEA. This CDR3 is built from 12 residues. The V end was cut by 6 bases, the J end by 4 bases, with 12 bases between. The CDR3, as DNA: TGCAGCGTGACAGCCCAGGGCACTGAAGCTTTCTTT. Translating it yields CSVTAQGTEAFF. Supplemented by reference TRBV29-1 and TRBJ1-1, the full variable domain reads SAVISQKPSRDICQRGTSLTIQCQVDSQVTMMFWYRQQPGQSLTLIATANQGSEATYESGFVIDKFPISRPNLTFSTLTVSNMSPEDSSIYLCSVTAQGTEAFFGQGTRLTVV.

V is TRBV7-9 and J is TRBJ1-1; 9 bases are shared with TRBD1. The CDR3 is 16 amino acids. The J segment lost 5 bases and the V segment lost 5 bases, leaving 12 bases of the junction unmatched. The V gene's germline CDR1 is SEHNR and CDR2 FQNEAQ (reference sequence). The CDR3 nucleotides are TGTGCCAGCAGCCCCTCGGGACAGGGAAGGGCAACTGAAGCTTTCTTT. Protein: CASSPSGQGRATEAFF.

This chain links TRBV10-3 with TRBJ1-2; D remains ambiguous. Trimming removed 5 bases at V and 3 bases at J, with 7 bases between. The germline gives CDR1 ENHRY, CDR2 SYGVKD. This CDR3 spans 12 amino acids. CDR3 sequence: CAISITDYGYTF. CDR3 nucleotides: TGTGCCATCAGTATCACAGACTATGGCTACACCTTC.

This clone was observed a single time. V and J are TRBV5-4 and TRBJ2-7; no reliable D call. The germline gives CDR1 SGHNT, CDR2 YYREEE (reference sequence). Trimming cost V 4 bases and J 0 bases, with 8 bases left between them. CDR3 size: 13 residues. This CDR3 is CASSATGSYEQYF. DNA of the CDR3: TGTGCCAGCAGCGCGACGGGCTCCTACGAGCAGTACTTC.

The genes are TRBV6-6 and TRBJ2-1; D possibly corresponds to TRBD2 (7 bases). The CDR3 length is 14 residues. Trimming removed 6 bases from V and 7 bases from J, with 16 bases in between. Germline V gene lookup returns CDR1 MNHNY and CDR2 SVGAGI (reference sequence). The CDR3 DNA is TGTGCCAGCAGCCCCGTCCGGGGGGCGAATGAGCAGTTCTTC. This gives the protein CASSPVRGANEQFF.

The chain is built from TRBV6-1 and TRBJ1-5; tentatively, D is TRBD1 (5 bases). Germline CDR1 MNHNS, CDR2 SASEGT. V lost 1 base and J lost 5, with 9 bases in between. CDR3 size: 14 residues. The CDR3 bases are TGTGCCAGCAGTGAAGGGGGAGGGGATCAGCCCCAGCATTTT. Its protein is CASSEGGGDQPQHF.

The genes are TRBV5-6 and TRBJ1-2, with D tentatively TRBD1 (6 bases). Germline V CDR1 and CDR2: SGHDT, YYEEEE. The CDR3 sequence is 16 residues long. Trimming removed 3 bases at V and 4 bases at J, with 19 bases between. The CDR3, as DNA: TGTGCCAGCAGCTCACCCGGGAGGACAGCGACCTATGGCTACACCTTC. Translating it yields CASSSPGRTATYGYTF.